This TCR beta chain was identified during a study of cytomegalovirus exposure and HLA in healthy donors. Study context: Clustering assigned 81% of the approximately 400 genotyped donors to the Caucasian-associated ancestry cluster.

In the PCR, 60 Vbeta and 13 Jbeta primers were used. TCRdb keeps only in-frame clones here, not all; method: immunoSEQ multiplex PCR. In total, the table holds around 110,000 clones. Per germline, CDR1 SGHNT and CDR2 YYREEE (reference sequence). V shed 4 bases, J shed 4 bases, and the junction held 6 bases outside the gene matches. The CDR3 is made up of 14 amino acids. This TCR was sampled from a man under 40 in good health and CMV-seronegative. What was sequenced was PBMCs. The V call is TRBV5-4, the J call TRBJ2-5; TRBD1 matches at 8 bases. The CDR3 nucleotides read TGTGCCAGCAGCCCAGGGGGCAAGCCAGAGACCCAGTACTTC. The encoded protein is CASSPGGKPETQYF.